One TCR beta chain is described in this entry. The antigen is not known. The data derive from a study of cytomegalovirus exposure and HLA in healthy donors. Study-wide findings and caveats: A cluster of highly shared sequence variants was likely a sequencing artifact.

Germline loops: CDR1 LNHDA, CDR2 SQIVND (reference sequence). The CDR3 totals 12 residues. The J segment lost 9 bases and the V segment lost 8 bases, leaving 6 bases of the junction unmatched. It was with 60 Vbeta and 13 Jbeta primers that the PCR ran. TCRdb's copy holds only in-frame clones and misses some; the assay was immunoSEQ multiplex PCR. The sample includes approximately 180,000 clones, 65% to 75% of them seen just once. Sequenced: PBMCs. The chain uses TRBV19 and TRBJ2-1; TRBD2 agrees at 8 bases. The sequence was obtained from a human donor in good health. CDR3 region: CASPGLDGEQFF. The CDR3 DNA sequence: TGTGCCAGTCCGGGACTAGACGGTGAGCAGTTCTTC.